This TCR beta chain was identified in a study of blood T cell repertoires in COVID-19. On the study more broadly: Acute and convalescent COVID-19 specimens originated in the United States, Italy and Spain.

Under the authors' procedure: The authors estimated nucleated cell counts from reference gene primer amplification. The method was immunoSEQ multiplex PCR; TCRdb's version includes in-frame clones alone and lacks a portion of them. V and J calls and clone size are copied from that table; D and trimming were computed from the DNA. This sample yields some 130,000 clones, of which over 75% are seen a single time; over 35% belongs to the top ten. This clonotype was sampled from a human donor in a cohort sampled during active COVID-19. What was sequenced was peripheral blood.

DNA for the CDR3: TGTGCCAGCAGCGTAGCTAGGGGCGGGGTCTCCTACAATGAGCAGTTCTTC. This translates into CASSVARGGVSYNEQFF. The chain recombines TRBV9 with TRBJ2-1; a possible D gene is TRBD2 (6 bases). Trimming shortened V by 0 bases and J by 0 bases, and 13 bases separated the two germline ends. The CDR3 has 17 amino acids. Germline V CDR1 and CDR2: SGDLS, YYNGEE.